Below are 27 T cell receptor beta chains sequenced from a single sample in a study of T cell responses to AZD1222 COVID-19 vaccine. Sequencing used immunoSEQ multiplex PCR; TCRdb keeps in-frame clones, though not all of them. The table includes about 83,000 clones, around 90% detected once. The sample in question was peripheral blood, obtained 28 days after the second AZD1222 dose. These receptors all come from an adult who received the AZD1222 COVID-19 vaccine.

The chain has TRBV27 and TRBJ2-7, with D tentatively TRBD1 or TRBD2 (5 bases each). Trimming pared 7 bases from V and 2 bases from J, leaving 15 bases between. Germline assignment: CDR1 MNHEY and CDR2 SMNVEV (reference sequence). This CDR3 spans 14 amino acids. CDR3 bases: TGTGCCAGCAAGAGACAGCGAGGGACCTACGAGCAGTACTTC. Its translation: CASKRQRGTYEQYF.

The rearrangement uses TRBV19 and TRBJ2-7; TRBD1 agrees at 7 bases. The CDR3 runs to 13 residues. The germline gives CDR1 LNHDA, CDR2 SQIVND (reference sequence). V was pared by 4 bases and J by 4 bases, with 4 bases of the junction left unmatched. The CDR3 DNA is TGTGCCAGTAGTAACGACAGGGTATACGAGCAGTACTTC. It translates to CASSNDRVYEQYF.

The chain combines TRBV5-6 with TRBJ2-2; possibly TRBD2 for D (5 bases). Germline CDR1 SGHDT, CDR2 YYEEEE. The V and J ends lost 2 bases and 6 bases respectively, with 14 bases between them. This CDR3 is built from 15 residues. The CDR3 nucleotides are TGTGCCAGCAGCTTAATGGAGGTCGCGGCCGGGGAGCTGTTTTTT. Residues: CASSLMEVAAGELFF.

This chain joins TRBV4-3 and TRBJ2-7; 7 bases are shared with TRBD1. Germline-derived CDR1 and CDR2 are LGHNA and YSLEER. This CDR3 has 15 amino acids. Germline trimming cut 1 base from V and 4 bases from J; bases unmatched to any gene: 7. The CDR3 sequence is CASSQGQGKSYEQYF. The CDR3 nucleotides read TGCGCCAGCAGCCAAGGACAGGGAAAGTCATACGAGCAGTACTTC.

This clone was counted a single time. This chain links TRBV11-3 with TRBJ1-5; TRBD1 is a possible D gene (6 bases). The CDR3 runs to 15 residues. Per the germline V gene, CDR1 is SGHNT and CDR2 is YENEEA. With 3 bases removed from V and 7 bases from J, the gap between germline ends came to 16 bases. This CDR3 is CASSLKGGETQPQHF. CDR3 DNA: TGTGCCAGCAGCTTGAAAGGGGGTGAGACGCAGCCCCAGCATTTT. Full variable domain (missing parts from reference TRBV11-3 and TRBJ1-5): EAGVVQSPRYKIIEKKQPVAFWCNPISGHNTLYWYLQNLGQGPELLIRYENEEAVDDSQLPKDRFSAERLKGVDSTLKIQPAELGDSAVYLCASSLKGGETQPQHFGDGTRLSIL.

The rearrangement uses TRBV9 and TRBJ2-3; 9 nucleotides match TRBD1. There are 16 residues in the CDR3. Trimming took 0 bases from V and 3 from J; bases not matched to a gene: 5. CDR1 is SGDLS and CDR2 is YYNGEE in the germline V gene. The CDR3 spells CASSVGPGQGTDTQYF. The CDR3 DNA is TGTGCCAGCAGCGTAGGCCCGGGACAGGGAACAGATACGCAGTATTTT.

The CDR3 nucleotides are TGTGCCAGCTCACCGGGCCTTGTGAGGACTGAAGCTTTCTTT. Its protein product is CASSPGLVRTEAFF. The V and J genes are TRBV18 and TRBJ1-1, with D hard to call. In germline, CDR1 is KGHSH, CDR2 LQKENI. The CDR3 runs 14 residues. V lost 3 bases and J lost 5, with 13 bases in between.

V and J are TRBV18 and TRBJ2-1; 10 bases agree with TRBD2. Germline V gene data show CDR1 as KGHSH and CDR2 as LQKENI. The CDR3 sequence is 15 residues long. Germline trimming cut 4 bases from V and 7 bases from J; bases unmatched to any gene: 7. The CDR3 nucleotides are TGTGCCAGCTCACGGGGGCTAGCGGGAGATAATGAGCAGTTCTTC. Encoded protein: CASSRGLAGDNEQFF.

The V gene is TRBV18, the J gene TRBJ1-4, with a possible D match to TRBD1 (5 bases). Per the germline V gene, CDR1 is KGHSH and CDR2 is LQKENI. Trimming took off 2 bases at V and 7 bases at J, with 17 bases between the two ends. The CDR3 consists of 16 residues. For the CDR3, the DNA is TGTGCCAGCTCACCATTGGGACGGGGGATTTCTGAAAAACTGTTTTTT. Its translation is CASSPLGRGISEKLFF.

The chain combines TRBV7-2 with TRBJ1-5, with 10 positions matching TRBD1. CDR3 length: 15 residues. The junction had 7 bases not matched to a gene; V was cut back by 5 bases and J by 6 bases. Germline CDR1 and CDR2: SGHTA and FQGNSA. The CDR3, as DNA: TGTGCCAGCAGCCCGTGGGGACAGGGGTCTCAGCCCCAGCATTTT. Translation: CASSPWGQGSQPQHF.

The CDR3, as DNA: TGTGCCAGCAGCTTCCGACGGACTAGCGGGAGGGTCAATGAGCAGTTCTTC. This sequence encodes CASSFRRTSGRVNEQFF. J is TRBJ2-1 and V is TRBV11-2, with 15 nucleotides matching TRBD2. Trimming removed 3 bases from V and 6 bases from J; junction bases left unmatched: 6. Germline values: CDR1 SGHAT, CDR2 FQNNGV. The CDR3 runs to 17 residues.

The chain links TRBV28 to TRBJ1-2; D gene ambiguous. The CDR3 totals 16 residues. Germline values: CDR1 MDHEN, CDR2 SYDVKM. Trimming stripped 4 bases from V and 7 bases from J, with 22 bases between. CDR3 residues: CASSSPSGPETGGYTF. The CDR3 bases are TGTGCCAGCAGTTCCCCTTCCGGGCCCGAAACGGGTGGCTACACCTTC.

The chain employs TRBV7-2 and TRBJ1-5; no firm D call. The CDR3 covers 13 residues. The V gene's germline CDR1 is SGHTA and CDR2 FQGNSA. With 1 base removed from V and 6 bases from J, the gap between germline ends came to 7 bases. The DNA of the CDR3 is TGTGCCAGCAGCTTAGATACCGGTCAGCCCCAGCATTTT. This gives the protein CASSLDTGQPQHF.

The rearrangement links TRBV18 to TRBJ2-7; TRBD2 might be the D (6 bases). Germline assignment: CDR1 KGHSH and CDR2 LQKENI. The CDR3 covers 15 residues. V gave up 4 bases and J gave up 2 bases, with 15 bases separating them. The CDR3, as DNA: TGTGCCAGCTCACTCGGACGGGAGTTCACCTACGAGCAGTACTTC. This sequence encodes CASSLGREFTYEQYF.

The chain's CDR3 is CSASGGTSGMSSYNEQFF. The DNA of the CDR3 is TGCAGTGCTAGTGGCGGGACTAGCGGGATGAGCTCCTACAATGAGCAGTTCTTC. The chain couples TRBV20-1 to TRBJ2-1, with TRBD2 identical over 13 bases. This CDR3 is 18 amino acids long. Trimming cost V 3 bases and J 0 bases; bases outside gene matches: 8. Germline loops: CDR1 DFQATT, CDR2 SNEGSKA (reference sequence).

The gene calls are TRBV12-3 or TRBV12-4 and TRBJ1-5; D is undetermined. This CDR3 comprises 13 residues. Trimming took 7 bases from V and 0 from J, leaving 7 bases between them. As DNA, the CDR3 is TGTGCCAGCAATCAATATAGCAATCAGCCCCAGCATTTT. This gives the protein CASNQYSNQPQHF.

The chain uses TRBV28 and TRBJ2-7; no firm D call. Germline CDR1 reads MDHEN; CDR2 reads SYDVKM. V gave up 5 bases and J gave up 2 bases, with 10 bases separating them. The CDR3 runs 13 residues. In DNA, the CDR3 is TGTGCCAGCAGTCTAGGGTTTCCCTACGAGCAGTACTTC. It specifies CASSLGFPYEQYF.

V and J are TRBV5-6 and TRBJ2-3, with TRBD2 matching 12 bases. The V segment lost 4 bases and the J segment 2 bases; nucleotides outside the gene matches: 5. Germline V lookup: CDR1 SGHDT, CDR2 YYEEEE. The CDR3 contains 16 residues. The CDR3 loop reads CASSAGLAGLTDTQYF. The CDR3 DNA is TGTGCCAGCAGCGCGGGACTAGCGGGCCTCACAGATACGCAGTATTTT.

This chain links TRBV5-1 with TRBJ2-3, with D unresolved. Trimming cost V 0 bases and J 0 bases, with 8 bases left between them. The CDR3 length is 15 residues. CDR1 SGHRS and CDR2 YFSETQ come from the germline V gene. CDR3 nucleotides: TGCGCCAGCAGCTTGGGTCACGGGAGCACAGATACGCAGTATTTT. Its protein product is CASSLGHGSTDTQYF.

The genes are TRBV5-1 and TRBJ1-4; possible D gene TRBD1, 5 bases. This CDR3 has 15 residues. Deletions cut 5 bases from V and 0 bases from J, with 11 bases between. Germline-derived CDR1 and CDR2 are SGHRS and YFSETQ. CDR3 DNA: TGCGCCAGCAGTTCCGACAGAACAACTAATGAAAAACTGTTTTTT. Encoded protein: CASSSDRTTNEKLFF.

This clone was counted once. The chain employs TRBV7-2 and TRBJ2-1; 11 bases line up with TRBD1. The CDR3 is 15 residues long. CDR1 is SGHTA and CDR2 is FQGNSA in the germline V gene. With V trimmed by 3 bases and J by 9 bases, 7 bases remained unmatched. The CDR3 loop is CASSFVDRGPSEQFF. In DNA form, the CDR3 reads TGTGCCAGCAGCTTTGTGGACAGGGGGCCAAGTGAGCAGTTCTTC.

This clone was seen a few times. The chain employs TRBV5-1 and TRBJ2-2; D might be TRBD1 (5 bases). Germline lookup yields CDR1 SGHRS and CDR2 YFSETQ. There are 15 residues in the CDR3. V was shortened by 2 bases and J by 0 bases, with 8 bases between the two germline ends. DNA of the CDR3: TGCGCCAGCAGCTTTTACAGGCCGAACACCGGGGAGCTGTTTTTT. Translation: CASSFYRPNTGELFF.

The genes are TRBV9 and TRBJ2-1; perhaps TRBD1 as D (6 bases). The CDR3 consists of 16 residues. Germline lookup yields CDR1 SGDLS and CDR2 YYNGEE. V lost 3 bases and J 0 bases, leaving 13 bases between the germline ends. DNA of the CDR3: TGTGCCAGCAGCGGCCTAGACAGGAGCTCCTACAATGAGCAGTTCTTC. Protein product: CASSGLDRSSYNEQFF.

This chain links TRBV6-4 with TRBJ2-7, with 9 bases that match TRBD1. J lost 3 bases, V lost 9 bases, and 12 bases had no gene match. The CDR3 has 15 residues. Germline CDR1 and CDR2: MRHNA and SNTAGT. The CDR3 DNA follows: TGTGCCAGAAGATTAGAGGGGACAGGGCGCTACGAGCAGTACTTC. This translates into CARRLEGTGRYEQYF.

The V call is TRBV5-1, the J call TRBJ2-7, with 10 bases matching TRBD2. Germline V gives CDR1 SGHRS, CDR2 YFSETQ. The V segment lost 0 bases and the J segment 3 bases; nucleotides outside the gene matches: 6. The CDR3 totals 16 residues. CDR3 sequence (DNA): TGCGCCAGCAGCTTGGAGCCTAGCGGGAGCGTCTACGAGCAGTACTTC. Its translation: CASSLEPSGSVYEQYF.

This clone showed up just a few times. The rearrangement joins TRBV12-5 to TRBJ2-1; 9 bases agree with TRBD1. The CDR3 runs 15 residues. Trimming removed 6 bases from V and 3 bases from J; junction bases left unmatched: 6. The V gene's germline CDR1 is LGHNT and CDR2 FRNRAP. CDR3 DNA sequence: TGTGCTAGTGGCCTGGGACAGGGATACTACAATGAGCAGTTCTTC. It specifies CASGLGQGYYNEQFF.

Only one count was recorded for this clone. The V call is TRBV10-1, the J call TRBJ2-3; TRBD1 matches 10 bases. The CDR3 sequence is 15 residues long. Losses at the gene ends were 3 bases for V and 2 bases for J; bases not matched to a gene: 2. CDR1 and CDR2 from the germline V gene are WNHNN and SYGVQD (reference sequence). The CDR3 coding sequence is TGCGCCAGCAGTGACGGGACAGGGGACACAGATACGCAGTATTTT. This translates into CASSDGTGDTDTQYF.